The clone carrying this TCR beta chain was recorded many times. The antigen remains unidentified. The data stem from a study of CD8 T cells in ankylosing spondylitis. CDR3 size: 16 residues. Germline V gene data show CDR1 as SGDLS and CDR2 as YYNGEE. Germline trimming cut 0 bases from V and 7 bases from J; bases unmatched to any gene: 6. The study, taken as a whole, reports: Researchers report that disease-linked clones proved CD8+ and relatively rare in peripheral blood. Made up of about eight highly homologous variants, a TCR beta motif appeared characteristic of ankylosing spondylitis blood. Certain motif variants had earlier been reported in reactive arthritis synovial fluid and blood.

Molecular-barcoded quantitative 5'-RACE produced these TCR beta libraries. TCRdb re-derived calls from the 5' RACE reads in MiXCR, one entry per CDR3 protein. Of 10,000 to 15,000 distinct CDR3 sequences listed, approximately 3% are singletons. This TCR derives from a male donor with ankylosing spondylitis or in good health (not recorded which). The material sequenced was blood, either unsorted or a sorted T cell fraction (not recorded which). The J gene is TRBJ2-2, the V gene TRBV9; TRBD2 aligns across 10 bases. The DNA for the CDR3 is TGTGCCAGCAGCGTAGCTGTAGCGGGAGGCCACGGGGAGCTGTTTTTT. Amino acids: CASSVAVAGGHGELFF.